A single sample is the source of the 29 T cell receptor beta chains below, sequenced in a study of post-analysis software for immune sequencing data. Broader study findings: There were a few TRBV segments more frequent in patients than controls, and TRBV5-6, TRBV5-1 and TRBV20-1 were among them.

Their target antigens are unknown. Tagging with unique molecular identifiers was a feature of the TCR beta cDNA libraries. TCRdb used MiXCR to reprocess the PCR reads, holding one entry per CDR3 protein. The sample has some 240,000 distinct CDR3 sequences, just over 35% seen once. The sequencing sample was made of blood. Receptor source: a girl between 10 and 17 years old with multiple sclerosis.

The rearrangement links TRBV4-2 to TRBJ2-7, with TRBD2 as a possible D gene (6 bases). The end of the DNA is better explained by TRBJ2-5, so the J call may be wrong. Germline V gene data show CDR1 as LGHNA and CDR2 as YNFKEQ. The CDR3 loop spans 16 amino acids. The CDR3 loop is CASSPVSGREGETQYF. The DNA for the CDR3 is TGTGCCAGCAGCCCCGTGAGCGGGCGTGAGGGGGAGACCCAGTACTTC.

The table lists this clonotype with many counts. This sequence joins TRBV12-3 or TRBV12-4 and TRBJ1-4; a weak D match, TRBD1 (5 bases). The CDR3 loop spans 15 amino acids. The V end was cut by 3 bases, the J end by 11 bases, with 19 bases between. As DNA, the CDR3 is TGTGCCAGCAGTTTGGAGGACACCCCCGGTCGGAAACTGTTTTTT. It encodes CASSLEDTPGRKLFF.

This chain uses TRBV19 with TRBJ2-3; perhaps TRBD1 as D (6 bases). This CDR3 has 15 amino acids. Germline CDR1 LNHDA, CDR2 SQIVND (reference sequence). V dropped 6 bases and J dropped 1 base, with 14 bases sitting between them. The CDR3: CASSGRTVRTDTQYF. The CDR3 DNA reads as TGTGCCAGTAGCGGCAGGACAGTCCGCACAGATACGCAGTATTTT.

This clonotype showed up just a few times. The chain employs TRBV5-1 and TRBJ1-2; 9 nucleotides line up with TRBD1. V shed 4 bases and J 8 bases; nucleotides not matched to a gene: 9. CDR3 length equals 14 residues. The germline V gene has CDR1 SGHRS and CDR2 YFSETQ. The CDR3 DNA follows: TGCGCCAGCAGCCCGGGACAGGGATCTAACGGCTACACCTTC. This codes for CASSPGQGSNGYTF.

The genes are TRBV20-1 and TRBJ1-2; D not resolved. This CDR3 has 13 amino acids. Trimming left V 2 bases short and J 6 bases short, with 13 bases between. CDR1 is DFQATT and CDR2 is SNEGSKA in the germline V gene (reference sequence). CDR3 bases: TGCAGTGCTAGAACCACAGATACCCATGGCTACACCTTC. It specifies CSARTTDTHGYTF.

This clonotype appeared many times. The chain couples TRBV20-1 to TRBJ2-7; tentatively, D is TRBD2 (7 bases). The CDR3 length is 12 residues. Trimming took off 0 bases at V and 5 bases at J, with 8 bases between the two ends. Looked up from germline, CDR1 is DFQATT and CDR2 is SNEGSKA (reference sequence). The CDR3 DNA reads TGCAGTGCTAGAGAGGGGGGGCACGAGCAGTACTTC. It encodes CSAREGGHEQYF.

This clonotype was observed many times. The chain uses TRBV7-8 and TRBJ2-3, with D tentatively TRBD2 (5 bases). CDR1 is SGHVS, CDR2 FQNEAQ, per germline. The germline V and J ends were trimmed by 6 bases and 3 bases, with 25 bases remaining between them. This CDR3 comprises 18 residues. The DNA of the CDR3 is TGTGCCAGCAGTTCTCTTTCCGGGCCCGGGGTGGGAACAGATACGCAGTATTTT. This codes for CASSSLSGPGVGTDTQYF.

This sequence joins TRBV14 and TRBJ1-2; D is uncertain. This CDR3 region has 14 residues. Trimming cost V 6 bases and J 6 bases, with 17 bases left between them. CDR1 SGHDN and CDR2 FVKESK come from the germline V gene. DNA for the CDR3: TGTGCCAGCAGTCTCGACACGGGTTTTGATGGCTACACCTTC. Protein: CASSLDTGFDGYTF.

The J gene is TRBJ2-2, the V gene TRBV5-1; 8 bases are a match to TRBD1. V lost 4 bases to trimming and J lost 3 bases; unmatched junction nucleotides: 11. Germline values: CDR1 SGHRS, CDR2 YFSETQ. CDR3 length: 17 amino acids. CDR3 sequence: CASSHPPGGYDTGELFF. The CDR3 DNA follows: TGCGCCAGCAGCCACCCTCCAGGGGGCTATGACACCGGGGAGCTGTTTTTT.

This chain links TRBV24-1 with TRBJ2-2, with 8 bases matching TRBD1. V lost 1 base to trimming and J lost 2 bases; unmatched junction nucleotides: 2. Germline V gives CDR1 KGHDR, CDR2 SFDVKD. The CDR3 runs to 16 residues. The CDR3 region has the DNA TGTGCCACCAGTGATTTTGGACAGGGCAACACCGGGGAGCTGTTTTTT. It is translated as CATSDFGQGNTGELFF.

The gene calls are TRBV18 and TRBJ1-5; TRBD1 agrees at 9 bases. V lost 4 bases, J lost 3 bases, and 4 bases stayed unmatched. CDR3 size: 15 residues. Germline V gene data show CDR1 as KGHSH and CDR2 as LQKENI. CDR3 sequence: CASSRGTGNNQPQHF. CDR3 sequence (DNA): TGTGCCAGCTCACGTGGGACAGGGAACAATCAGCCCCAGCATTTT.

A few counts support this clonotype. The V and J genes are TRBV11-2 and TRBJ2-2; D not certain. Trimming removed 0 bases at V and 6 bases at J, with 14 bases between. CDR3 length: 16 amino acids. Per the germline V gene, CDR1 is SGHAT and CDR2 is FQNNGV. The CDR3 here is CASSLDLSPAAGELFF. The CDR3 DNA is TGTGCCAGCAGCTTAGATTTGTCCCCCGCGGCCGGGGAGCTGTTTTTT.

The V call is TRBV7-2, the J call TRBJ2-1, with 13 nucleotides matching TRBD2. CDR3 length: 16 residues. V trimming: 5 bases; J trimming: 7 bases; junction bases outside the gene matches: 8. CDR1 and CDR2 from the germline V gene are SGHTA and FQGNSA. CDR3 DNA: TGTGCCAGCAGCCCCCCGGGACTAGCGGGAAGGAATGAGCAGTTCTTC. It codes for CASSPPGLAGRNEQFF.

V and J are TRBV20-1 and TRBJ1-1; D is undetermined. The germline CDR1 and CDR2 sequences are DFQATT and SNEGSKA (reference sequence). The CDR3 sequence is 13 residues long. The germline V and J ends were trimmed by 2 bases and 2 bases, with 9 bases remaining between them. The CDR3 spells CSARFMANTEAFF. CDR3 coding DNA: TGCAGTGCTAGATTCATGGCCAACACTGAAGCTTTCTTT.

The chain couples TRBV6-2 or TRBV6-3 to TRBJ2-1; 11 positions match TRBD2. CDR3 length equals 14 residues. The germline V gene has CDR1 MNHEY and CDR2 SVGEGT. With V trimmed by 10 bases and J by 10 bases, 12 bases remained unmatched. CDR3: CAIKLSGGAWEQFF. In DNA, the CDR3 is TGTGCCATCAAGCTTAGCGGGGGGGCATGGGAGCAGTTCTTC.

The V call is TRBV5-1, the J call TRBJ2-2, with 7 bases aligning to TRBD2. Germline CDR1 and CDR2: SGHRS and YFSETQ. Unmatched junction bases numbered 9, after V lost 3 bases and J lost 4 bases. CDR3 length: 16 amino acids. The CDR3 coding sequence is TGCGCCAGCAGCTCTCCGCGGGAGTCGGCCACCGGGGAGCTGTTTTTT. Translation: CASSSPRESATGELFF.

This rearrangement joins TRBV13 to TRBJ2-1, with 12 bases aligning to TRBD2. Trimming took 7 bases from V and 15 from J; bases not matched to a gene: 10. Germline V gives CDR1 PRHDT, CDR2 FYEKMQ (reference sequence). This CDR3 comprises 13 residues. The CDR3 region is CASTGTSGQTAFF. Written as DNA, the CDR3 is TGTGCCAGCACCGGGACTAGCGGGCAAACGGCGTTCTTC.

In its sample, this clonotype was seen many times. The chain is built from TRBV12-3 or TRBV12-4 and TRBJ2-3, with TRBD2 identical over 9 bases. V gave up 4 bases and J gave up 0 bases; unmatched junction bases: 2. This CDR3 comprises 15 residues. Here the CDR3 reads CASSSLAGSTDTQYF. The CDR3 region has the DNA TGTGCCAGCAGTTCACTAGCGGGCAGCACAGATACGCAGTATTTT.

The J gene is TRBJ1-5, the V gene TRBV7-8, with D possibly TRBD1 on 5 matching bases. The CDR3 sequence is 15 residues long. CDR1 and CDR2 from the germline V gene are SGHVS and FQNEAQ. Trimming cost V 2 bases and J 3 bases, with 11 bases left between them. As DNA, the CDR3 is TGTGCCAGCAGCTTATGGCAGGGTGACAATCAGCCCCAGCATTTT. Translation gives CASSLWQGDNQPQHF.

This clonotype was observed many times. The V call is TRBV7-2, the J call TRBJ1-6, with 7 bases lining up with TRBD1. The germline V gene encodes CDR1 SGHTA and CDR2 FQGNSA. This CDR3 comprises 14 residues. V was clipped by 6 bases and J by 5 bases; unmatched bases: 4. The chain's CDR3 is CASSPTGDNSPLHF. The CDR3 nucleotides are TGTGCCAGCAGTCCTACAGGGGATAATTCACCCCTCCACTTT.

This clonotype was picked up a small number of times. The CDR3 loop reads CASSISGAEGETQYF. For the CDR3, the DNA is TGCGCCAGCAGCATCAGCGGGGCCGAGGGGGAGACCCAGTACTTC. The V call is TRBV5-1, the J call TRBJ2-5, with 7 bases lining up with TRBD2. The CDR3 totals 15 residues. Looked up from germline, CDR1 is SGHRS and CDR2 is YFSETQ. V shed 4 bases and J 5 bases; nucleotides not matched to a gene: 11.

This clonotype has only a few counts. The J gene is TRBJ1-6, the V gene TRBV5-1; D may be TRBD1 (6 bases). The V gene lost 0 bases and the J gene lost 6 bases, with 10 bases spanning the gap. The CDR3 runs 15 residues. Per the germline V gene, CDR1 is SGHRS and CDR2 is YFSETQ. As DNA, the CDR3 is TGCGCCAGCAGCTTGGGACGACAGGTTAATTCACCCCTCCACTTT. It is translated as CASSLGRQVNSPLHF.

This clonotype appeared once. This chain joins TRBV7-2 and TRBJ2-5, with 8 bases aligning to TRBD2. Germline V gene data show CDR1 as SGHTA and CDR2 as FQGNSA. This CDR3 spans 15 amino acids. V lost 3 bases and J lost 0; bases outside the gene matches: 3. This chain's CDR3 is CASSLERGNQETQYF. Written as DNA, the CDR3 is TGTGCCAGCAGCTTGGAGCGGGGGAACCAAGAGACCCAGTACTTC.

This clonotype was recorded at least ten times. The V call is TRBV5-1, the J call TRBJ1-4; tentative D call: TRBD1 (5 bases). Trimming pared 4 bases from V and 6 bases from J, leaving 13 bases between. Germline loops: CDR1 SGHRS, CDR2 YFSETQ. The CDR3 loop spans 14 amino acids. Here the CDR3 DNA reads TGCGCCAGCAGCCCCGGGGACGCTGATGAAAAACTGTTTTTT. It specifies CASSPGDADEKLFF.

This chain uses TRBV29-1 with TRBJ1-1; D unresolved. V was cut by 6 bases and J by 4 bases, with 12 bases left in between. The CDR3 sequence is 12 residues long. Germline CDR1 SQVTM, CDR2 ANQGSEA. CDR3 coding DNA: TGCAGCGTGTACGTGTCGGGCACTGAAGCTTTCTTT. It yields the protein CSVYVSGTEAFF.

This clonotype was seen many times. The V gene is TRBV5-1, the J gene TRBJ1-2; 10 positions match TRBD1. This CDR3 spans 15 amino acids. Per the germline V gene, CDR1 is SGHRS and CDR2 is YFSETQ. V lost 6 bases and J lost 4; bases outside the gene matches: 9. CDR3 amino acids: CASKSRDRGGYGYTF. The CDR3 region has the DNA TGCGCCAGCAAATCAAGGGACAGGGGCGGCTATGGCTACACCTTC.

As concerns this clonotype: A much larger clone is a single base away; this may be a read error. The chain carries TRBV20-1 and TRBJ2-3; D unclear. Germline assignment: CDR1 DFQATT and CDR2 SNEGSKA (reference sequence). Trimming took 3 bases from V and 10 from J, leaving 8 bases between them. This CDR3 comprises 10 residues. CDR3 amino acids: CSARQDAQYF. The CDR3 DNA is TGCAGTGCTAGGCAGGATGCGCAGTATTTT.

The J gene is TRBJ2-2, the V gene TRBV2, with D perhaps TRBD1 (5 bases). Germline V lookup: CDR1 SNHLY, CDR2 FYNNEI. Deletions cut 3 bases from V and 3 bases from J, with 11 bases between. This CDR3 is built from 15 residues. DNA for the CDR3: TGTGCCAGCAGTGATCAGGGCAGGGACACCGGGGAGCTGTTTTTT. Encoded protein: CASSDQGRDTGELFF.

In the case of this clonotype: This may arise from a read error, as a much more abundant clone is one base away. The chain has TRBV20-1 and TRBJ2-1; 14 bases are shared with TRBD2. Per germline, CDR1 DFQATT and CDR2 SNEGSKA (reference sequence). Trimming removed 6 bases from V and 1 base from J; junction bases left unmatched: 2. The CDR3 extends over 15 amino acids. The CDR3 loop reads CSAGTSGRSYNEQFF. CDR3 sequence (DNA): TGCAGTGCAGGGACTAGCGGGAGATCCTACAATGAGCAGTTCTTC.